This entry features one TCR beta chain sequence. No antigen is known for it. One base away there is no much larger clone; base qualities are not given. The entry originates in a study of cytomegalovirus exposure and HLA in healthy donors (dated by TCRdb to 2017 to 2019). For the wider study: According to an earlier analysis of several hundred of the donors, some 170 million T cells yielded 117 million unique TCR beta sequences and approximately 300 Gb of sequence data. An early release covering roughly 640 HLA-typed donors comprised approximately 300 gigabases of sequencing data and around 85 million unique TCR sequences. Of the approximately 400 genotyped donors, approximately 81% were placed in the genetic ancestry cluster associated with self-reported Caucasian donors. The study was designed to test whether signatures of past pathogen exposure could be identified by cataloging public T cell receptors. The study profiled the T cell repertoires of around 700 subjects by immunosequencing and related them to cytomegalovirus serostatus. A separate validation cohort of roughly 110 different subjects was used in addition to the approximately 640-subject first cohort. To predict cytomegalovirus infection status, the study combined high-throughput TCR immunosequencing, statistical association of individual TCRs with disease status, and machine learning. In a later analysis, previously published TCR beta repertoires from 666 donors were re-analyzed and high-resolution HLA genotyping was added so that TCR occurrence patterns could be studied. Rather than using new phenotypic data, the later analysis identified candidate immune exposures from TCR beta sequences and from how often those sequences occurred across donors. In an earlier analysis of a few hundred of the donors, high-throughput TCR beta sequencing was used to judge whether each TCR beta V gene segment behaved as functional or pseudogenic. Donor age, sex, ethnicity and CMV serostatus were compiled alongside the repertoire data. A later genetic analysis used genome-wide SNP genotypes for about 65% of the 666 donors, treating that subset as a discovery cohort. All discovery cohort repertoires had been generated using a single sequencing platform. HLA typing included class I and class II loci at four-digit resolution. The number of typed donors differed by locus: about 629-640 for A, B, C, DRB1 and DQB1; 522 for DQA1; 606 for DPA1; and approximately 450 for DPB1. Several DR-DQ haplotypes were handled as single units for association and clustering, since linkage in the cohort was strong. Among about 370 genotyped donors of the cohort, an average of around 250,000 unique TCR beta nucleotide sequences was sequenced per donor, of which about 19% were non-productive.

The cohort comprised 666 healthy bone marrow donors. Cohort members were all nominally healthy when sampled, although unrecorded immune exposures were likely present. The donor was CMV seropositive and belonged to the group of 250 to 300 seropositive cohort members. A peripheral blood sample was provided by each donor, and peripheral blood mononuclear cells were used for TCR beta sequencing. The Qiagen DNeasy Blood Extraction Kit was used to extract genomic DNA from the blood cell samples. Library preparation employed the immunoSEQ multiplex PCR assay. For the multiplex PCR, a mixture combining 60 forward primers for TCR Vbeta segments and 13 reverse primers for TCR Jbeta segments was used. The CDR3 region of rearranged TCR beta genes was amplified from genomic DNA by a multiplex PCR assay. The Illumina HiSeq System was used to sequence the amplified TCR beta libraries as 87-base-pair reads. From the authors' description of their analysis: Across the 600 to 700 repertoires, a later analysis counted roughly 77 million unique TCR beta chains, around 11 million of which were shared by at least two donors. Raw reads were error-corrected and collapsed into unique sequences by a nearest-neighbor algorithm in which closely related sequences were merged to remove PCR and sequencing errors. To assign V, D and J gene segments, CDR3 sequences were aligned to IMGT reference sequences. For a sequence to be retained, a match of at least six nucleotides to both a V gene segment and a J gene segment was required. A rearrangement was called productive if the CDR3 had no stop codons and remained in frame with V and J, and every other rearrangement was called non-productive. CDR3 was defined by IMGT convention, running from the second conserved V-encoded cysteine to the conserved J-encoded phenylalanine. Sequences without an unambiguous match to a single V gene segment were excluded from the earlier analysis of almost 600 of the donors. An earlier analysis of 500 to 600 of the donors classified V segments as functional when productive rearrangements were above 56.7% and as segregating when the standard deviation between donors was above 5%. A statistical classification framework was built to diagnose cytomegalovirus status from the catalog of TCR beta chain sequences. In a later analysis, V and J genes were assigned by comparing TCR nucleotide sequences against IMGT/GENE-DB human TR gene sequences. A later analysis assigned CDR3 sequences and most-parsimonious VDJ recombination scenarios with the TCRdist pipeline. A later analysis defined each TCR beta chain by its CDR3 amino acid sequence plus V-gene family, and excluded reads lacking a unique V-gene family. In a later analysis, fewer than 650 highly shared, low-generation-probability nucleotide sequences were removed to address suspected cross-contamination and a sequencing artifact. A later analysis calculated a clonal expansion index for each public chain from normalized within-repertoire ranks of inferred template counts. In a later analysis, generation probabilities were computed using a VDJ recombination model fitted to out-of-frame rearrangements, and the results were checked against IGoR. In a later analysis, hypergeometric tests were used to score TCR-TCR, TCR-HLA and TCR-CMV co-occurrence, with a repertoire-size bias correction applied to TCR pairs. In a later analysis, false discovery rates were estimated by permuting HLA or CMV assignments 20 times. A later analysis grouped co-occurring TCRs with DBSCAN, adding TCRdist sequence similarity when clustering within HLA-allele-positive subsets. For co-occurrence clustering, repertoires with fewer than 30,000 or more than 120,000 public chains were excluded, along with four or five repertoires with anomalous nucleotide sharing. TCRdb re-hosts the immuneACCESS table, in-frame sequences only. Its copies lack some clones; in the studies checked, an unresolved V gene accounts for under half of them, and the cause for the rest is not known. Clone size and the V and J calls come from that table; the DNA yielded D and trimming. This sample has some 200,000 clones in its table, and around 83% of those were observed once. 6.5% of the sample is held by the ten biggest clonotypes.

CDR1 SGHDN and CDR2 FVKESK were looked up in the germline V gene. Trimmed from V: 0 bases; trimmed from J: 10 bases; junction bases lacking a gene match: 7. The CDR3 goes from the cysteine to the phenylalanine over 14 residues. Only CDR3 DNA is held: 42 bases, read in frame from base 1. Here is what the overall study found, with its caveats: A cluster of highly shared sequence variants was judged likely to be a technical artifact of the sequencing pipeline. The classifier was reported to diagnose cytomegalovirus status with high specificity and sensitivity in both the original and validation cohorts. Specific HLA alleles were associated with 15,000 to 20,000 TCR beta sequences at a false discovery rate of 0.05 in a later analysis. A later analysis found that TCR association rates varied across HLA loci, with DRB1 alleles showing the most associated TCRs and HLA-C alleles the fewest. This cohort had only TCR beta chains sequenced, and the lack of alpha or paired-chain data limited which features could be detected. According to a later analysis, parvovirus B19, influenza, CMV and Epstein-Barr virus appeared linked to several top co-occurrence clusters. In vitro tests confirmed that a few of the cytomegalovirus-associated TCR beta chains recognize cytomegalovirus antigens. A further reported finding was that TCR beta sequences accurately predicted the HLA-A and HLA-B alleles for most subjects in the first cohort. In the study, 150 to 200 TCR beta chains were listed as associated with cytomegalovirus. Because HLA typing was missing for some donors at each locus, association tests included only the typed subset. The authors suggested that the approach could potentially be extended to other disease states and immunological phenotypes. Broadly in line with IMGT annotations, most TCR beta V segments showed up in productive rearrangements about 90% or about 30% of the time in an earlier analysis of around 600 of the donors. A later genetic analysis reported fewer N-insertions in productive TCRs among donors in an Asian-associated ancestry cluster than the approximately 700-donor mean. Some IMGT-functional V segments, including TRBV6-2 and TRBV6-3, could not be told apart with the 87-base-pair reads, so those segments were excluded. Most TCR sequences were observed very rarely across donors, whereas some public TCRs were present in many individuals. Immune exposure information for the cohort was limited to CMV serostatus. In a later analysis, HLA-associated TCR beta chains showed more clonal expansion and lower generation probabilities than non-associated chains that were equally common. In a later genetic analysis, a missense DCLRE1C variant was associated with V-gene and J-gene trimming of TCR beta chains, and the association was replicated in an independent cohort. Sequencing depth was assumed to be roughly uniform across donors in the presence/absence analyses, though that assumption may not hold. Linkage disequilibrium might explain the correlated functional status among segregating V segments, but an unknown experimental factor could not be ruled out. When HLA alleles, especially DR and DQ, strongly co-occurred, attributing TCR associations to individual alleles was difficult. Because counts were too low, seventeen rarely observed V segments, including chromosome 9 orphons, were excluded from the earlier analysis of 587 of the donors. Most CMV-associated TCR beta chains appeared to be HLA-restricted in a later analysis, and the HLA associations seemed to be driven largely by CMV exposure.

This TCR was recovered from a woman between 50 and 59 years old in good health and CMV-seropositive. Sequences were obtained from PBMCs. Recombination joined TRBV14 with TRBJ2-3, with 7 middle bases fitting TRBD2. The nucleotide sequence is TGTGCCAGCAGCCAAGAGGGACTAACCATGTCGCAGTATTTT. Translated, this is CASSQEGLTMSQYF.